This T cell receptor beta chain was retrieved from a study of graft-versus-host responses after intestinal transplantation. Study as a whole: Grafts were multivisceral, liver-intestinal, or isolated intestinal. After anti-thymocyte globulin induction, recipients took tacrolimus and steroids for three to four years.

For this clone: What it recognizes is unknown.

Libraries were prepared by immunoSEQ multiplex PCR; TCRdb keeps only in-frame clonotypes and omits some of them. Of fewer than 85,000 clones listed, nearly 85% are singletons. The germline gives CDR1 SGHTA, CDR2 FQGTGA. This CDR3 region has 14 residues. V was clipped by 2 bases and J by 0 bases, with 4 bases between them. Findings of the study overall: Peak levels of circulating GvH clones tracked with early post-transplant HvG declines. Subjects displaying graft-donor T cell macrochimerism possessed elevated graft-versus-host to host-versus-graft clonal ratios inside allografts.

The rearrangement joins TRBV7-3 to TRBJ2-2; D is ambiguous. The specimen comprised unstimulated CD4+ T cells sorted from spleen or lymph node cells, sampled before transplant. This TCR came from a human donor who was the organ donor for an intestinal transplant. The CDR3 DNA is TGTGCCAGCAGCTTACTAGCGAACACCGGGGAGCTGTTTTTT. Protein: CASSLLANTGELFF. Supplemented by reference TRBV7-3 and TRBJ2-2, the full variable domain reads GAGVSQTPSNKVTEKGKYVELRCDPISGHTALYWYRQSLGQGPEFLIYFQGTGAADDSGLPNDRFFAVRPEGSVSTLKIQRTERGDSAVYLCASSLLANTGELFFGEGSRLTVL.